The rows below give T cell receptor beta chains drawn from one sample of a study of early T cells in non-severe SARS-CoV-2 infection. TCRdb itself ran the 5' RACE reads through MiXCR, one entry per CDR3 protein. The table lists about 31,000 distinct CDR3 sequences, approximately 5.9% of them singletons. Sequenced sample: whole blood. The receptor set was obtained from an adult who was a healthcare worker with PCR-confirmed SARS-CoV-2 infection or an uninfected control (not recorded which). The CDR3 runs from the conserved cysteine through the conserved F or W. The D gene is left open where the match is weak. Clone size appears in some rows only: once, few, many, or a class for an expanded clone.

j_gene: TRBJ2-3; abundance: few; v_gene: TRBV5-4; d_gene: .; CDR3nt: TGTGCCAGCACCCCCCGATCCGAGCACATAAGCACAGATACGCAGTATTTT; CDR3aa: CASTPRSEHISTDTQYF
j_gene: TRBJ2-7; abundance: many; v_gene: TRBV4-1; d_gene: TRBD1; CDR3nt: TGCGCCAGCAGCCAAGAGGGTCACAGGGGTTCGAACTACGAGCAGTACTTC; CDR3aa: CASSQEGHRGSNYEQYF
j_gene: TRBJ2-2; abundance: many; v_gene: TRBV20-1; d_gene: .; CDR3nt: TGCAGTGCTAGCTGGATACAGAACACCGGGGAGCTGTTTTTT; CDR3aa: CSASWIQNTGELFF
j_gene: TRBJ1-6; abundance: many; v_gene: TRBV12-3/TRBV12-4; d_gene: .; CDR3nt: TGTGCCAGCAGTTTAGGCATCCCGGGGTCACCCCTCCACTTT; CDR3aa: CASSLGIPGSPLHF
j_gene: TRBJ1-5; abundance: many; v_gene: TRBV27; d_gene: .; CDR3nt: TGTGCCAGCAGTTTGCGGGGTGGTCAGCCCCAGCATTTT; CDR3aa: CASSLRGGQPQHF
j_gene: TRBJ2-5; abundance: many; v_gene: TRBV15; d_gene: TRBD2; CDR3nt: TGTGCCACCAGCAGGGGGGCGGGAGGTAACCAAGAGACCCAGTACTTC; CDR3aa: CATSRGAGGNQETQYF
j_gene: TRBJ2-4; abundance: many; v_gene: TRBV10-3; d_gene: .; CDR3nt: TGTGCCATCAGTGAAGAGGGGTCCAAAAACATTCAGTACTTC; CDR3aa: CAISEEGSKNIQYF
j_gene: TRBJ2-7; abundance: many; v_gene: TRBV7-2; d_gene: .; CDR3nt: TGTGCCAGCAGCTCCATGGGCCTAGGGACTTCTGAGCAGTACTTC; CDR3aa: CASSSMGLGTSEQYF
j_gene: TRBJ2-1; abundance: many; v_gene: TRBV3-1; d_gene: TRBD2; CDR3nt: TGTGCCAGCAGCAGAGGGCTAGCGGGGGCCTACAATGAGCAGTTCTTC; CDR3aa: CASSRGLAGAYNEQFF
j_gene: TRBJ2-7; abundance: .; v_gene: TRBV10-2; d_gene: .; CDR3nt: TGCGCCAGCATGGGGTCAGGGTACTCCTACGAGCAGTACTTC; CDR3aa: CASMGSGYSYEQYF
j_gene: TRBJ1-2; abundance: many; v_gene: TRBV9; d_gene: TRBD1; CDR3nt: TGTGCCAGCAGCTCCCGAAGACAGGGAGGAGTGGATGGCTACACCTTC; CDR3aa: CASSSRRQGGVDGYTF
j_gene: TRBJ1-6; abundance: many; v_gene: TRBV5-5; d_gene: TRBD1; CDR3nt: TGTGCCAGCAGCTCCCGGGACAGTCTTGACTGGAATTCACCCCTCCACTTT; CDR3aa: CASSSRDSLDWNSPLHF
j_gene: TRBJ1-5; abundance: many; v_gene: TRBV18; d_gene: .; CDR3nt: TGTGCCAGCTCATCAGACGGGTCGAATCAGCCCCAGCATTTT; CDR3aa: CASSSDGSNQPQHF
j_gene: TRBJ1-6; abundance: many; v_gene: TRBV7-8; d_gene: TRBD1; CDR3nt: TGTGCCAGCAGCCCGGACAGGGGGCGTCGGAATTCACCCCTCCACTTT; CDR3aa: CASSPDRGRRNSPLHF
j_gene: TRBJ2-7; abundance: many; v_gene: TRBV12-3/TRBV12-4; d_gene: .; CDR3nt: TGTGCCAGCGGTCCTAGGTACGAGCAGTACTTC; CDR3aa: CASGPRYEQYF
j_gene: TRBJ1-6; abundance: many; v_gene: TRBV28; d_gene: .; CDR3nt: TGTGCCAGCAGTTTGGGGCCTAGGGGTTCACCCCTCCACTTT; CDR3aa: CASSLGPRGSPLHF
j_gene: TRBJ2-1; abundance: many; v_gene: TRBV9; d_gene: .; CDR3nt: TGTGCCAGCAGCGTAGGGAGCCTATCCTACAATGAGCAGTTCTTC; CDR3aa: CASSVGSLSYNEQFF
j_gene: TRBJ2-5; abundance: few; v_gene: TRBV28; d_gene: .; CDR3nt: TGTGCCAGCAGTTATAACTTCCAAGAGACCCAGTACTTC; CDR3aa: CASSYNFQETQYF
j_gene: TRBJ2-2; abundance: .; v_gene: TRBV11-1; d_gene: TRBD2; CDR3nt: TGTGCCACTTCGACTAGCGGGAGATCAACCGGGGAGCTGTTTTTT; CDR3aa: CATSTSGRSTGELFF
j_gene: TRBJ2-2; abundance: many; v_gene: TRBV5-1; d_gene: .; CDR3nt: TGCGCCAGCAGCCTCGACGTGAACACCGGGGAGCTGTTTTTT; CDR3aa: CASSLDVNTGELFF
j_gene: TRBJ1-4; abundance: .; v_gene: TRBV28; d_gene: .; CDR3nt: TGTGCCAGCAGTTTAGTCCATGGTGGGCGTCGTGAAAAACTGTTTTTT; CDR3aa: CASSLVHGGRREKLFF
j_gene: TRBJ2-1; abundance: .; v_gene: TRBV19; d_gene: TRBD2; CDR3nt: TGTGCCAGTAGTCCTTGGGGCGGGAGCTCCTACAATGAGCAGTTCTTC; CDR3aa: CASSPWGGSSYNEQFF
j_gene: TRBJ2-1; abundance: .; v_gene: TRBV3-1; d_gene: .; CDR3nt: TGTGCCAGCAGCCAAGATTGGGGGTTCGAGCAGTTCTTC; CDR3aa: CASSQDWGFEQFF
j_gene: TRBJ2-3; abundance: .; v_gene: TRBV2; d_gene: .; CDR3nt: TGTGCCAGCAGTGAATCCTTTCCCCCATTACAGGGACCCACAGATACGCAGTATTTT; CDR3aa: CASSESFPPLQGPTDTQYF
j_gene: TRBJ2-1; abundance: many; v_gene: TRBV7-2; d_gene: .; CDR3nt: TGTGCCAGCAGCTTAGGACGGCGGGATTCCCCGTTCTTC; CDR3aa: CASSLGRRDSPFF
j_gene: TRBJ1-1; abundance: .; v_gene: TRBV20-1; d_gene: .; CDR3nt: TGCAGTGCTAGAGATGCCCACAGGGTTTCGGGGACTGAAGCTTTCTTT; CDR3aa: CSARDAHRVSGTEAFF
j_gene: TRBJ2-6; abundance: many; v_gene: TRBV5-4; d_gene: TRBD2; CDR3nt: TGTGCCAGCAGCCGCGGGGGTCGTTCTGGGGCCAACGTCCTGACTTTC; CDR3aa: CASSRGGRSGANVLTF